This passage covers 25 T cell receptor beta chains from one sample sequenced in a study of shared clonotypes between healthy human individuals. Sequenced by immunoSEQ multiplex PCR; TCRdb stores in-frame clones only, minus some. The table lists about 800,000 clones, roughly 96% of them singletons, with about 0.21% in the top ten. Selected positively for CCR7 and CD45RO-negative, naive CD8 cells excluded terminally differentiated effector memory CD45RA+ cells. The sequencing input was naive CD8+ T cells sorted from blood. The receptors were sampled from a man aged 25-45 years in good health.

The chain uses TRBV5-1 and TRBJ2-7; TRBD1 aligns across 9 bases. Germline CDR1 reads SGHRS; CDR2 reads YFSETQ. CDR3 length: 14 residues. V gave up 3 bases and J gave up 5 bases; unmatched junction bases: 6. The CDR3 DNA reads TGCGCCAGCAGCTCCTACAGGGGGCTCGACGAGCAGTACTTC. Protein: CASSSYRGLDEQYF.

The CDR3 here is CASSLIYGSYEQYF. The CDR3 nucleotides are TGTGCCAGCAGTTTAATTTACGGCTCCTACGAGCAGTACTTC. The gene calls are TRBV27 and TRBJ2-7, with D unclear. V was cut by 2 bases and J by 0 bases, with 8 bases left in between. The germline V gene encodes CDR1 MNHEY and CDR2 SMNVEV (reference sequence). CDR3 size: 14 residues.

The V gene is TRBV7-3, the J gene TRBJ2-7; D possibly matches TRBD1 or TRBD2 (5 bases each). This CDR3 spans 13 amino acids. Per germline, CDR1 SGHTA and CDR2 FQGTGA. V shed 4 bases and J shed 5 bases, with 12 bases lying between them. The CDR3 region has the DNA TGTGCCAGCAGCTCAGGGACCCAGGACGAGCAGTACTTC. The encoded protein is CASSSGTQDEQYF.

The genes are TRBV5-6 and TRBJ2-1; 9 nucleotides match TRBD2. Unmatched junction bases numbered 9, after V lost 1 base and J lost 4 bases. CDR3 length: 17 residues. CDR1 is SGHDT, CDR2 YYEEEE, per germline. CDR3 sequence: CASSLSLDSGSYNEQFF. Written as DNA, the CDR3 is TGTGCCAGCAGCTTGTCCTTGGATAGCGGGAGTTACAATGAGCAGTTCTTC.

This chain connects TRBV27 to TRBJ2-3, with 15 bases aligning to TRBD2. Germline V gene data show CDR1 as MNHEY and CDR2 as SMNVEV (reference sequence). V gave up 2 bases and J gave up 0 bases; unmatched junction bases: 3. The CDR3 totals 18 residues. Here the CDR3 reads CASSLGLAGGPSTDTQYF. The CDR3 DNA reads TGTGCCAGCAGTTTAGGACTAGCGGGAGGGCCTAGCACAGATACGCAGTATTTT.

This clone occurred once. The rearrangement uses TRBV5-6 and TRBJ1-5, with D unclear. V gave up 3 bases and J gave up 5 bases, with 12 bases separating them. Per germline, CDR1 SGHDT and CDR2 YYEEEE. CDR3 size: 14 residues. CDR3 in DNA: TGTGCCAGCAGCTGGAGGGAGGTTTATCAGCCCCAGCATTTT. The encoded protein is CASSWREVYQPQHF.

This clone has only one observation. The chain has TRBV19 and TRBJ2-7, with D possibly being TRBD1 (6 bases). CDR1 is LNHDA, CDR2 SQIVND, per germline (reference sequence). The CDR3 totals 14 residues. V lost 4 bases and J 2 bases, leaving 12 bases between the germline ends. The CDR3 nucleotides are TGTGCCAGTAGTAGCATAGGGACAACCTACGAGCAGTACTTC. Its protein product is CASSSIGTTYEQYF.

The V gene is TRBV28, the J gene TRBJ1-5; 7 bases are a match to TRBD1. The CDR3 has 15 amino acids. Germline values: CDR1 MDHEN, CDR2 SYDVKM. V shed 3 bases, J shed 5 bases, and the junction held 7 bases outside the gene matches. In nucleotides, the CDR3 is TGTGCCAGCAGTTTTCTGACAGGGCGAGATCAGCCCCAGCATTTT. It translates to CASSFLTGRDQPQHF.

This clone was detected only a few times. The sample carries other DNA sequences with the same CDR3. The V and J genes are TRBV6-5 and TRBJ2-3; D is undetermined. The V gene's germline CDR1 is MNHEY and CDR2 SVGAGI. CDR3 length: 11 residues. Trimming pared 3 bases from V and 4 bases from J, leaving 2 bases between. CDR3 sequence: CASSYADTQYF. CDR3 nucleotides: TGTGCCAGCAGTTATGCAGATACGCAGTATTTT.

CDR3 sequence: CATAPGPSSYEQYF. The CDR3 nucleotides read TGTGCCACCGCGCCAGGGCCGAGCTCCTACGAGCAGTACTTC. This chain links TRBV15 with TRBJ2-7; maybe TRBD1 (5 bases). Germline V gene lookup returns CDR1 LNHNV and CDR2 YYDKDF (reference sequence). This CDR3 region has 14 residues. Trimming pared 8 bases from V and 0 bases from J, leaving 14 bases between.

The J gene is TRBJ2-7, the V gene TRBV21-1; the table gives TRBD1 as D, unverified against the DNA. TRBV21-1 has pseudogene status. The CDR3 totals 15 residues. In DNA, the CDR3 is TGTGCCAGCAGCAAAGCACCGGGACAGGTCTACGAGCAGTACTTC. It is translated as CASSKAPGQVYEQYF.

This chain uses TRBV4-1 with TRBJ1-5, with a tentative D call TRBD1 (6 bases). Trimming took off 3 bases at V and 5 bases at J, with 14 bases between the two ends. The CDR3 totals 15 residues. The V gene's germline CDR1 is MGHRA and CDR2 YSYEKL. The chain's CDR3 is CASSHPTGLYQPQHF. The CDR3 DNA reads TGCGCCAGCAGCCACCCTACAGGGCTTTATCAGCCCCAGCATTTT.

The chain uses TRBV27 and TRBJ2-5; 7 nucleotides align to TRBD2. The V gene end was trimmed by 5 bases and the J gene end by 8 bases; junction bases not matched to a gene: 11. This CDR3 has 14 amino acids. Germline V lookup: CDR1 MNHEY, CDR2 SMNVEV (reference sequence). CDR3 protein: CASSPVLAAGTQYF. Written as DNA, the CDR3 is TGTGCCAGCAGTCCCGTTCTAGCGGCTGGCACCCAGTACTTC.

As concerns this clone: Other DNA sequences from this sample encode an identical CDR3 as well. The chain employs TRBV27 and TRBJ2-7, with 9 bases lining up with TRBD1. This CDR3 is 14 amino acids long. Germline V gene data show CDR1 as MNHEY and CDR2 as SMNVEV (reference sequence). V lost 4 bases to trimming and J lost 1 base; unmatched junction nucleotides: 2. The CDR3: CASSYGTGSYEQYF. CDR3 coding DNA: TGTGCCAGCAGTTACGGGACAGGGTCCTACGAGCAGTACTTC.

CDR3 bases: TGTGCCAGCAGCTTAGAGACCGTAGCGGGGATCACAGATACGCAGTATTTT. Amino acids: CASSLETVAGITDTQYF. This chain links TRBV7-3 with TRBJ2-3, with 8 bases aligning to TRBD2. CDR1 and CDR2 (germline): SGHTA, FQGTGA. The V segment lost 2 bases and the J segment 2 bases; nucleotides outside the gene matches: 9. CDR3 length equals 17 residues.

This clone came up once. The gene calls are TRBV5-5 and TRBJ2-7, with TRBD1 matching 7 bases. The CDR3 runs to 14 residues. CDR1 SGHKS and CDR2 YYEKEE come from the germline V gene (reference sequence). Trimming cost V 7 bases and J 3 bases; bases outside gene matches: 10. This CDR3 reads CASQNRGRVYEQYF. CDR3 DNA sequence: TGTGCCAGCCAAAACAGGGGTAGGGTCTACGAGCAGTACTTC. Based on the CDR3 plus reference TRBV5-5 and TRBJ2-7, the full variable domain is DAGVTQSPTHLIKTRGQQVTLRCSPISGHKSVSWYQQVLGQGPQFIFQYYEKEERGRGNFPDRFSARQFPNYSSELNVNALLLGDSALYLCASQNRGRVYEQYFGPGTRLTVT.

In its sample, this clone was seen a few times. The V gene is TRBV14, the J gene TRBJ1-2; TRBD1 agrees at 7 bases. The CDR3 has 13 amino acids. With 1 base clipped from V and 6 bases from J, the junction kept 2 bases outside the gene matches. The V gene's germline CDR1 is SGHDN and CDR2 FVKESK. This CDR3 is CASSQAGGHGYTF. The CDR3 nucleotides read TGTGCCAGCAGCCAAGCAGGGGGACATGGCTACACCTTC.

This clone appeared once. This CDR3 reads CASSLARHHPNRIQSYEQYF. The CDR3 region has the DNA TGTGCCAGCAGCTTAGCGCGCCACCACCCGAACAGGATTCAATCCTACGAGCAGTACTTC. The chain has TRBV7-8 and TRBJ2-7, with a tentative D call TRBD1 (5 bases). V was cut by 0 bases and J by 1 base, with 25 bases left in between. CDR1 and CDR2 from the germline V gene are SGHVS and FQNEAQ. The CDR3 totals 20 residues.

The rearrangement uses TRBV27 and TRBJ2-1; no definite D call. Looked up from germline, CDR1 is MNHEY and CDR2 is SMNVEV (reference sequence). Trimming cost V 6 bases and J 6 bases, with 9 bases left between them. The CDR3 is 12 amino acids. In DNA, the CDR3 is TGTGCCAGCAGCCCGGGCCCCAATGAGCAGTTCTTC. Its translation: CASSPGPNEQFF.

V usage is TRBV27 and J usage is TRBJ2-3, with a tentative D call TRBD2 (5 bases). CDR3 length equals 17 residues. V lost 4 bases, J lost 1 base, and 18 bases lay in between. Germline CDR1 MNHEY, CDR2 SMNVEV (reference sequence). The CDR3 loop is CASSSNLLTTRTDTQYF. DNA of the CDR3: TGTGCCAGCAGTTCCAATTTGTTGACTACACGCACAGATACGCAGTATTTT.

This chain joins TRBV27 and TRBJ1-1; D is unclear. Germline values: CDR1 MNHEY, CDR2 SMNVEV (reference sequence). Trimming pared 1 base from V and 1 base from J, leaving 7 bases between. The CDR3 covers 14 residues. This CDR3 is CASSLFAQNTEAFF. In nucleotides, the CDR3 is TGTGCCAGCAGTTTATTTGCCCAGAACACTGAAGCTTTCTTT.

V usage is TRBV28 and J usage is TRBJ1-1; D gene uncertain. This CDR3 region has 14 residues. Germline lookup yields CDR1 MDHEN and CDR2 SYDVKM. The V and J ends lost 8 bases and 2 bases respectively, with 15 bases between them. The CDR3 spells CASRGVGFNTEAFF. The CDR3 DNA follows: TGTGCCAGCCGTGGCGTCGGTTTCAACACTGAAGCTTTCTTT.

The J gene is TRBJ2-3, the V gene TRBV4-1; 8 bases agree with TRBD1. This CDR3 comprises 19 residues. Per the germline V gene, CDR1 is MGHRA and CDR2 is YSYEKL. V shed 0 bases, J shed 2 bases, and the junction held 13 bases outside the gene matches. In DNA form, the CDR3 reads TGCGCCAGCAGCCAAGATACCCTTTTCCTGGGACAGGTCACAGATACGCAGTATTTT. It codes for CASSQDTLFLGQVTDTQYF.

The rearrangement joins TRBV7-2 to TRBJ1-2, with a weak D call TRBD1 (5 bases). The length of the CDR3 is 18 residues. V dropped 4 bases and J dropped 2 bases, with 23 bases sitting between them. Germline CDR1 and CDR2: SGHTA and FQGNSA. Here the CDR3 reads CASSSTYGRQLLNYGYTF. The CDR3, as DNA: TGTGCCAGCAGCTCCACTTACGGCAGACAGCTCCTCAACTATGGCTACACCTTC.

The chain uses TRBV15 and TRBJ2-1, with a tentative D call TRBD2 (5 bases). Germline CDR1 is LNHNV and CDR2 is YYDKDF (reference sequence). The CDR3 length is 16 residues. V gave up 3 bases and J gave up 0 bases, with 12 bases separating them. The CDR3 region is CATSRRPSLSYNEQFF. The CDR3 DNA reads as TGTGCCACCAGCAGGCGTCCTAGCCTCTCCTACAATGAGCAGTTCTTC.